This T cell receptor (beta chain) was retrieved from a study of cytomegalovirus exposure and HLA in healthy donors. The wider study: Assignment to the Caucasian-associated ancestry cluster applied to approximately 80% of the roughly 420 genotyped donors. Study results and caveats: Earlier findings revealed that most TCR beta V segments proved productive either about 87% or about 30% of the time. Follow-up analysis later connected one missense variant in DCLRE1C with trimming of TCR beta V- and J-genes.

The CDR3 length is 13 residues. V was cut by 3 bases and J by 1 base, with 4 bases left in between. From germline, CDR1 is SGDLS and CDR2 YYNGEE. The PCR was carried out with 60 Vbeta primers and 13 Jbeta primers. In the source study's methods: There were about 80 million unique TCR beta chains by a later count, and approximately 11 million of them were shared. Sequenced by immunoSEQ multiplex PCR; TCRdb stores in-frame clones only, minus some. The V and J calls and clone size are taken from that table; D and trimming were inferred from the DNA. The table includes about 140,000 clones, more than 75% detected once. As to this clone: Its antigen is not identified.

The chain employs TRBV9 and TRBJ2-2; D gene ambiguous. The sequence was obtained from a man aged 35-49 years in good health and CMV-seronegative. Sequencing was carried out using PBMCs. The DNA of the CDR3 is TGTGCCAGCAGCGGCAGGAACACCGGGGAGCTGTTTTTT. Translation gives CASSGRNTGELFF.